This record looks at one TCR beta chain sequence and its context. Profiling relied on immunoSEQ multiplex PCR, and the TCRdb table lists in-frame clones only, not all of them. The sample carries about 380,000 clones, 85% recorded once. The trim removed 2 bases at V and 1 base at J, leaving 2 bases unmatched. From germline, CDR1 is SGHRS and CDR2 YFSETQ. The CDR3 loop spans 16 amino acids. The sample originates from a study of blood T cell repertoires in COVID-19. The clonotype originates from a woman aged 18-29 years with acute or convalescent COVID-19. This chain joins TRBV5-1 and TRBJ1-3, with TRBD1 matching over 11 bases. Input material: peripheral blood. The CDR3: CASSFGTGGSGNTIYF. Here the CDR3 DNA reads TGCGCCAGCAGCTTTGGGACAGGGGGATCTGGAAACACCATATATTTT.